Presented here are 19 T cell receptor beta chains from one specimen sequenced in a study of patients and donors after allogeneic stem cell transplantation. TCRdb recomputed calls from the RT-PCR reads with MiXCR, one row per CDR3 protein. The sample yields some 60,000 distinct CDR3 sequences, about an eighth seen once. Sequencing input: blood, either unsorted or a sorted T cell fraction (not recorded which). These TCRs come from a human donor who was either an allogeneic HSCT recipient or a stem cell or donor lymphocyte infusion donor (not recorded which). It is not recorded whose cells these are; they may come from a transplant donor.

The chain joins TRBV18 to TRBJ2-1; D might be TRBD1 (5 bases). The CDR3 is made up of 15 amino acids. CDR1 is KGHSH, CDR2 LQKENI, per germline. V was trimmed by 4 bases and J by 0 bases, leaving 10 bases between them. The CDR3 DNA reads TGTGCCAGCTCACTCACGCAGGGCTCCTACAATGAGCAGTTCTTC. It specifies CASSLTQGSYNEQFF. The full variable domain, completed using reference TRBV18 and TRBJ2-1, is NAGVMQNPRHLVRRRGQEARLRCSPMKGHSHVYWYRQLPEEGLKFMVYLQKENIIDESGMPKERFSAEFPKEGPSILRIQQVVRGDSAAYFCASSLTQGSYNEQFFGPGTRLTVL.

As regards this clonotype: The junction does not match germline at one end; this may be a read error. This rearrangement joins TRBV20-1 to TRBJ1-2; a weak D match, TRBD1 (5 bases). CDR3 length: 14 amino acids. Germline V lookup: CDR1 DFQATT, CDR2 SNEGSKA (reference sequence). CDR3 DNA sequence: TGCAGTGCTGGAGAGGCAGGGTCGGTCTATGGCTACACCTTC. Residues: CSAGEAGSVYGYTF.

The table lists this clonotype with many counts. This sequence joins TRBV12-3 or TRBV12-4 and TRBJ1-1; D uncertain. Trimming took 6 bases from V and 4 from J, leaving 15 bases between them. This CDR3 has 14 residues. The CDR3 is CASSLDGRTTEAFF. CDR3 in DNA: TGTGCCAGCAGCCTCGACGGAAGGACCACTGAAGCTTTCTTT.

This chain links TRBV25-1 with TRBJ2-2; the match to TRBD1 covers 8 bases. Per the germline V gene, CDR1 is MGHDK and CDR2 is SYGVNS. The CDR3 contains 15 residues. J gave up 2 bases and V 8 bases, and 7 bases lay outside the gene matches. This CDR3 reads CASQGQGGNTGELFF. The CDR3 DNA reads TGTGCCAGCCAAGGACAGGGTGGCAACACCGGGGAGCTGTTTTTT.

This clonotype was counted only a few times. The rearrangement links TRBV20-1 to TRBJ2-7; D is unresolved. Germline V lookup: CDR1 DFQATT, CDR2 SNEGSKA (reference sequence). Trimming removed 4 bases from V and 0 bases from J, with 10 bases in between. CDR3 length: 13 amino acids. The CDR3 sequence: CSAKTLTSYEQYF. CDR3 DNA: TGCAGTGCTAAGACGCTAACCTCCTACGAGCAGTACTTC.

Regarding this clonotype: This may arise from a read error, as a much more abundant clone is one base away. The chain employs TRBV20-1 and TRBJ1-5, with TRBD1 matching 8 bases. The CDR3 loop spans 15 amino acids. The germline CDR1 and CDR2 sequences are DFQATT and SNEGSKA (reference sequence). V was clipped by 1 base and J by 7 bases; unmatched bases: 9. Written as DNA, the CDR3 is TGCAGTGCTAGAGGTGACAGGGGAATCAAACAGCCCCAGCATTTT. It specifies CSARGDRGIKQPQHF.

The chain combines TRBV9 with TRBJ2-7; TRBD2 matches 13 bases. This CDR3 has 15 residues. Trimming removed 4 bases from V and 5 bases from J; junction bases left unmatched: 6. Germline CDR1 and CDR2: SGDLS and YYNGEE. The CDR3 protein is CASSKLAGGPHEQYF. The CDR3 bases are TGTGCCAGCAGCAAACTAGCGGGAGGGCCCCACGAGCAGTACTTC.

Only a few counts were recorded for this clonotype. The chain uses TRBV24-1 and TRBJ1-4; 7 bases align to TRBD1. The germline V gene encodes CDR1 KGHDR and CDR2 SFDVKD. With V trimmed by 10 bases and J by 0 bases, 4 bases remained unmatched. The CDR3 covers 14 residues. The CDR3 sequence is CATSTGTTNEKLFF. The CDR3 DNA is TGTGCCACGTCGACAGGGACAACTAATGAAAAACTGTTTTTT.

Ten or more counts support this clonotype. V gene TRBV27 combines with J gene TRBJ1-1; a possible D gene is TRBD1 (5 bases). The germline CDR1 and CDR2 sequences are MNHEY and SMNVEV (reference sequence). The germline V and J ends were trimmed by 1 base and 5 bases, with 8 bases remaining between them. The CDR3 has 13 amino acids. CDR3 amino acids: CASSLWDGTEAFF. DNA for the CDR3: TGTGCCAGCAGTTTATGGGACGGAACTGAAGCTTTCTTT.

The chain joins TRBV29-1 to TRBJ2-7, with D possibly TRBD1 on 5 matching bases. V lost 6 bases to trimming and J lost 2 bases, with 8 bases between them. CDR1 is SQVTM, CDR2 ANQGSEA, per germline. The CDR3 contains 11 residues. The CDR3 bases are TGCAGCGTAGGGGTCGCCTACGAGCAGTACTTC. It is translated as CSVGVAYEQYF.

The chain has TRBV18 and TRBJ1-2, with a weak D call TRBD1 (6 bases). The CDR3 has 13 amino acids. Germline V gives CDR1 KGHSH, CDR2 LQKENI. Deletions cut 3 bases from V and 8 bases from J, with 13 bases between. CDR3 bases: TGTGCCAGCTCACCCCCAGGGGTAGGAGGCTACACCTTC. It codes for CASSPPGVGGYTF.

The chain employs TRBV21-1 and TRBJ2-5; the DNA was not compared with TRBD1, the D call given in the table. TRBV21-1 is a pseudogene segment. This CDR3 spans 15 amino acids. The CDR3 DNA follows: TGTGCCAGCAGCAAAGTAGTCGACAGCCTAGAGACCCAGTACTTC. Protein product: CASSKVVDSLETQYF.

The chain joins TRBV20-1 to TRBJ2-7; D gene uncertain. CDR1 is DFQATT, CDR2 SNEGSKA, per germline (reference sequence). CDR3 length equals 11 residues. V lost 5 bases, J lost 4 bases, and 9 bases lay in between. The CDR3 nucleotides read TGCAGTGCTTGGAGCGATTACGAGCAGTACTTC. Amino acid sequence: CSAWSDYEQYF.

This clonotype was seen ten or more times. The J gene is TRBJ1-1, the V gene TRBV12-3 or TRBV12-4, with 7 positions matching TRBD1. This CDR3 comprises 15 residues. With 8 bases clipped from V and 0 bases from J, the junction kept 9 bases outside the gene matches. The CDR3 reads CASGSLGQMNTEAFF. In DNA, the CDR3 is TGTGCCAGCGGCTCGCTGGGACAGATGAACACTGAAGCTTTCTTT.

The CDR3 spells CATSSYNEQFF. The CDR3 nucleotides are TGTGCCACTAGCTCCTACAATGAGCAGTTCTTC. The chain carries TRBV11-2 and TRBJ2-1; D gene ambiguous. From germline, CDR1 is SGHAT and CDR2 FQNNGV. This CDR3 is 11 amino acids long. V was clipped by 10 bases and J by 0 bases, with 4 bases between them.

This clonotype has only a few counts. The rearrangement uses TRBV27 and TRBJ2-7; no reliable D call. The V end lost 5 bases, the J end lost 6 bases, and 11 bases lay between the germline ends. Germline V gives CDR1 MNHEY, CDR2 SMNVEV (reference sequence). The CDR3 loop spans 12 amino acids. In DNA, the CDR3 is TGTGCCAGCAGTCGAGACACGGGCGAGCAGTACTTC. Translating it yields CASSRDTGEQYF.

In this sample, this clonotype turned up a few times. The CDR3 DNA reads TGTGCCATCAGGGGGGGGACAGGGCCCTCTGACGAGCAGTACTTC. Amino acid sequence: CAIRGGTGPSDEQYF. The V and J genes are TRBV10-3 and TRBJ2-7; TRBD1 agrees at 9 bases. In germline, CDR1 is ENHRY, CDR2 SYGVKD. V shed 6 bases, J shed 5 bases, and the junction held 11 bases outside the gene matches. The CDR3 contains 15 residues.

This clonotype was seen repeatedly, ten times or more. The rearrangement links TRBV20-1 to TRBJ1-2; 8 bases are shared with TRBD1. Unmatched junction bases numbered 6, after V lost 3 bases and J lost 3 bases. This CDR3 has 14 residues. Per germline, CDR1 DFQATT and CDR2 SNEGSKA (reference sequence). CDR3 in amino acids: CSASSGQGDYGYTF. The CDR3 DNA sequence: TGCAGTGCTAGCTCAGGACAGGGAGACTATGGCTACACCTTC.

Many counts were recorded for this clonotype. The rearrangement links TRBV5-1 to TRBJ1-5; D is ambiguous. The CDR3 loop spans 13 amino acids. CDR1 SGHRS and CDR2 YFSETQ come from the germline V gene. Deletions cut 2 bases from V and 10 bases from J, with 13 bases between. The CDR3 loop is CASSFKGKGPQHF. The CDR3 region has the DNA TGCGCCAGCAGCTTTAAAGGGAAAGGTCCCCAGCATTTT.